Below, 23 T cell receptor beta chains from the same sample are listed, as sequenced in a study of a mutant IDH1 vaccine in newly diagnosed glioma (dated by TCRdb to 2020 to 2023). Libraries were made using the immunoSEQ multiplex PCR assay. The source is immuneACCESS, and TCRdb retained only in-frame sequences with V and J called. Part of the clones is not carried over; for the studies checked, unresolved V genes explain less than half of this, and the remainder is unexplained. Counted in this sample were about 56,000 clones; roughly 80% of them appeared once. Of the sample, 5.3% is held by the ten largest clones. Their antigens remain unidentified. What this sample's time point label stands for: week 47, end of study. A 20-mer mutant IDH1 peptide at 300 micrograms in Montanide made up each vaccine dose, which was injected subcutaneously together with topical imiquimod. This material consisted of PBMCs, taken from a glioma patient whose treatment included an IDH1 peptide vaccine. The receptors originated from a man between 45 and 60 years old with glioma.

The V call is TRBV4-1, the J call TRBJ2-2; 10 bases fit TRBD1. There are 18 residues in the CDR3. Germline-derived CDR1 and CDR2 are MGHRA and YSYEKL. V was pared by 0 bases and J by 6 bases, with 10 bases of the junction left unmatched. Here the CDR3 reads CASSQDQLRDRGAGELFF. The CDR3 DNA reads TGCGCCAGCAGCCAAGACCAACTCCGGGACAGGGGTGCCGGGGAGCTGTTTTTT.

The J gene is TRBJ2-2, the V gene TRBV25-1; a possible D gene is TRBD1 (5 bases). This CDR3 has 14 residues. The V gene's germline CDR1 is MGHDK and CDR2 SYGVNS. The germline V and J ends were trimmed by 3 bases and 6 bases, with 11 bases remaining between them. The CDR3 region has the DNA TGTGCCAGCAGTGACCAGGGCGGTCCCGGGGAGCTGTTTTTT. Encoded protein: CASSDQGGPGELFF.

The genes are TRBV7-2 and TRBJ1-3; D is undetermined. The V and J ends lost 3 bases and 3 bases respectively, with 12 bases between them. CDR1 is SGHTA, CDR2 FQGNSA, per germline. The CDR3 loop spans 15 amino acids. The chain's CDR3 is CASSLGVSGGNTIYF. In nucleotides, the CDR3 is TGTGCCAGCAGCTTGGGTGTTAGTGGTGGAAACACCATATATTTT.

This clone was seen more than once but under ten times. The chain combines TRBV2 with TRBJ1-1; TRBD1 aligns across 10 bases. Per germline, CDR1 SNHLY and CDR2 FYNNEI. This CDR3 contains 12 residues. The V gene end was trimmed by 9 bases and the J gene end by 5 bases; junction bases not matched to a gene: 3. The CDR3 here is CASGQGVTEAFF. CDR3 nucleotides: TGTGCCAGTGGACAGGGGGTTACTGAAGCTTTCTTT.

This clone was seen only once. This chain uses TRBV30 with TRBJ2-1; D ambiguous. Looked up from germline, CDR1 is GTSNPN and CDR2 is SVGIG (reference sequence). Trimming took off 7 bases at V and 4 bases at J, with 14 bases between the two ends. There are 13 residues in the CDR3. CDR3 sequence (DNA): TGTGCCTCCCGGTCGTTCTTATACAATGAGCAGTTCTTC. It is translated as CASRSFLYNEQFF. Full variable domain (rest looked up from reference TRBV30 and TRBJ2-1): SQTIHQWPATLVQPVGSPLSLECTVEGTSNPNLYWYRQAAGRGLQLLFYSVGIGQISSEVPQNLSASRPQDRQFILSSKKLLLSDSGFYLCASRSFLYNEQFFGPGTRLTVL.

The chain couples TRBV5-4 to TRBJ2-1; 8 bases are a match to TRBD2. CDR3 length equals 15 residues. The V gene end was trimmed by 2 bases and the J gene end by 0 bases; junction bases not matched to a gene: 1. From germline, CDR1 is SGHNT and CDR2 YYREEE (reference sequence). The CDR3 reads CASSLAGASYNEQFF. CDR3 nucleotides: TGTGCCAGCAGCTTAGCGGGGGCCTCCTACAATGAGCAGTTCTTC.

The CDR3 sequence: CASSFEQGNQPQHF. CDR3 in DNA: TGTGCCAGCAGCTTTGAACAGGGCAATCAGCCCCAGCATTTT. The gene calls are TRBV7-9 and TRBJ1-5; tentative D call: TRBD1 (5 bases). V dropped 3 bases and J dropped 2 bases, with 8 bases sitting between them. CDR3 length equals 14 residues. Germline V gene lookup returns CDR1 SEHNR and CDR2 FQNEAQ (reference sequence).

This clone was counted only a few times. The V gene is TRBV28, the J gene TRBJ1-2, with D unresolved. Trimming removed 8 bases at V and 7 bases at J, with 11 bases between. Germline CDR1 MDHEN, CDR2 SYDVKM. This CDR3 has 11 amino acids. The DNA of the CDR3 is TGTGCCAGCGCCCAGAATTTTGGCTACACCTTC. Translating gives CASAQNFGYTF.

The chain links TRBV19 to TRBJ1-1; 7 nucleotides agree with TRBD1. The CDR3 spans 18 residues. With 5 bases clipped from V and 8 bases from J, the junction kept 23 bases outside the gene matches. Looked up from germline, CDR1 is LNHDA and CDR2 is SQIVND (reference sequence). CDR3 protein: CASSPADRVYSRGKEAFF. The CDR3 coding sequence is TGTGCCAGTAGTCCAGCTGACAGGGTGTATTCTCGAGGGAAGGAAGCTTTCTTT.

Notes on this clone: At one end, the junction sequence differs from germline, possibly due to a read error. The J gene is TRBJ2-1, the V gene TRBV15; no clear D gene. The CDR3 covers 12 residues. CDR1 is LNHNV and CDR2 is YYDKDF in the germline V gene (reference sequence). The CDR3 protein is CATSRDGIFPVF. CDR3 in DNA: TGTGCCACCAGCAGAGATGGAATCTTTCCGGTCTTC.

This clone showed up just once. This chain uses TRBV6-1 with TRBJ1-5; TRBD1 is a possible D gene (6 bases). The V and J ends lost 2 bases and 7 bases respectively, with 12 bases between them. The CDR3 contains 14 residues. The germline V gene encodes CDR1 MNHNS and CDR2 SASEGT. This CDR3 is CASSEIQGGQPQHF. CDR3 DNA: TGTGCCAGCAGTGAAATACAGGGTGGGCAGCCCCAGCATTTT.

The chain couples TRBV19 to TRBJ2-1, with 10 positions matching TRBD1. Germline V gives CDR1 LNHDA, CDR2 SQIVND (reference sequence). Trimming cost V 5 bases and J 7 bases; bases outside gene matches: 8. CDR3 length: 15 amino acids. The CDR3 sequence: CASSSPGQGMNEQFF. The CDR3 DNA follows: TGTGCCAGTAGTTCACCGGGACAGGGGATGAATGAGCAGTTCTTC.

The CDR3 here is CASSEFSGGETQYF. As DNA, the CDR3 is TGTGCCAGCAGTGAATTCTCGGGGGGAGAGACCCAGTACTTC. V is TRBV2 and J is TRBJ2-5, with 7 bases lining up with TRBD2. After removal of 2 bases from V and 4 bases from J, the junction contained 4 bases not matched to a gene. The CDR3 is made up of 14 amino acids. Germline V gene sequence: CDR1 SNHLY, CDR2 FYNNEI.

The chain has TRBV7-9 and TRBJ2-5; D is uncertain. The germline V gene encodes CDR1 SEHNR and CDR2 FQNEAQ (reference sequence). V dropped 5 bases and J dropped 4 bases, with 8 bases sitting between them. The length of the CDR3 is 12 residues. CDR3 protein: CASSLNRETQYF. CDR3 coding DNA: TGTGCCAGCAGCCTAAACCGAGAGACCCAGTACTTC.

The V and J genes are TRBV29-1 and TRBJ2-1; 13 positions match TRBD2. V trimming: 6 bases; J trimming: 0 bases; junction bases outside the gene matches: 5. From germline, CDR1 is SQVTM and CDR2 ANQGSEA. This CDR3 spans 16 amino acids. The CDR3 sequence: CSVTSGGQSSYNEQFF. DNA for the CDR3: TGCAGCGTGACTAGCGGGGGGCAAAGCTCCTACAATGAGCAGTTCTTC.

This clone was picked up a small number of times. J is TRBJ1-1 and V is TRBV4-1, with 8 bases identical to TRBD1. The CDR3 sequence is 16 residues long. From germline, CDR1 is MGHRA and CDR2 YSYEKL. V dropped 1 base and J dropped 1; count of bases not matched to a gene: 5. CDR3 DNA sequence: TGCGCCAGCAGCCAAGCCACAGGGGGGGCGAACACTGAAGCTTTCTTT. Amino acid sequence: CASSQATGGANTEAFF.

This chain joins TRBV7-2 and TRBJ1-5; no clear D gene. CDR1 and CDR2 from the germline V gene are SGHTA and FQGNSA. Deletions cut 5 bases from V and 6 bases from J, with 11 bases between. The CDR3 length is 13 residues. The DNA for the CDR3 is TGTGCCAGCAGCCAATCAGGAAGTCAGCCCCAGCATTTT. It translates to CASSQSGSQPQHF.

V usage is TRBV5-4 and J usage is TRBJ2-5; D call uncertain. The J call is in doubt because the DNA end fits TRBJ2-7 better. The CDR3 is made up of 11 amino acids. Germline values: CDR1 SGHNT, CDR2 YYREEE (reference sequence). For the CDR3, the DNA is TGTGCCAGCAGCTTGGAGGACGAGCAGTACTTC. This gives the protein CASSLEDEQYF.

The rearrangement uses TRBV2 and TRBJ2-4; maybe TRBD1 (6 bases). Trimming took 5 bases from V and 7 from J, leaving 24 bases between them. CDR1 is SNHLY, CDR2 FYNNEI, per germline. The CDR3 consists of 17 residues. DNA of the CDR3: TGTGCCAGCAGTTTTACAGGGTGGGGGTCGTTGGAGAACATTCAGTACTTC. This translates into CASSFTGWGSLENIQYF.

This clone was seen more than once but under ten times. Here the CDR3 reads CAWSVQGIQPQHF. The CDR3 bases are TGTGCCTGGAGTGTACAGGGTATTCAGCCCCAGCATTTT. The chain is built from TRBV30 and TRBJ1-5; TRBD1 is a possible D gene (6 bases). CDR3 length: 13 amino acids. In germline, CDR1 is GTSNPN, CDR2 SVGIG (reference sequence). Trimming left V 0 bases short and J 6 bases short, with 9 bases between.

The CDR3 here is CASSVGAQGYTEAFF. CDR3 sequence (DNA): TGTGCCAGCAGCGTAGGAGCACAAGGGTACACTGAAGCTTTCTTT. V and J are TRBV9 and TRBJ1-1; no definite D call. Germline V gene sequence: CDR1 SGDLS, CDR2 YYNGEE. The CDR3 has 15 residues. V lost 0 bases, J lost 3 bases, and 12 bases lay in between.

This chain uses TRBV2 with TRBJ1-1; TRBD1 aligns across 8 bases. V shed 7 bases and J 1 base; nucleotides not matched to a gene: 2. There are 13 residues in the CDR3. Germline V gives CDR1 SNHLY, CDR2 FYNNEI. CDR3 in amino acids: CASNGQGNTEAFF. For the CDR3, the DNA is TGTGCCAGCAACGGACAGGGGAACACTGAAGCTTTCTTT.

The V gene is TRBV5-1, the J gene TRBJ2-5, with 9 bases aligning to TRBD1. The CDR3 is 15 residues long. V shed 4 bases and J 5 bases; nucleotides not matched to a gene: 9. The germline CDR1 and CDR2 sequences are SGHRS and YFSETQ. The CDR3 is CASSLRQGGRETQYF. The CDR3 bases are TGCGCCAGCAGCCTACGACAGGGGGGGCGGGAGACCCAGTACTTC.